This TCR beta chain comes out of a study of T cells in pancreatic ductal adenocarcinoma. The selected patients with pancreatic ductal adenocarcinoma had surgery but no neoadjuvant therapy. Trimming took 4 bases from V and 0 from J, leaving 10 bases between them. Per germline, CDR1 SGHVS and CDR2 FQNEAQ. CDR3 length equals 14 residues. The repertoire was sequenced with immunoSEQ multiplex PCR; TCRdb's copy has only in-frame clones and lacks some. Of around 9,000 clones listed, roughly 71% are singletons. This clone is judged large (0.1 to 1%). The rearrangement links TRBV7-8 to TRBJ2-7, with TRBD2 as a possible D gene (5 bases). Source material: pancreatic tumor tissue. This clonotype was obtained from a human donor with pancreatic ductal adenocarcinoma. The CDR3 DNA follows: TGTGCCAGCAGCTCCCGGGGATTCTCCTACGAGCAGTACTTC. Translating gives CASSSRGFSYEQYF. Full variable domain (missing parts from reference TRBV7-8 and TRBJ2-7): GAGVSQSPRYKVAKRGQDVALRCDPISGHVSLFWYQQALGQGPEFLTYFQNEAQLDKSGLPSDRFFAERPEGSVSTLKIQRTQQEDSAVYLCASSSRGFSYEQYFGPGTRLTVT.